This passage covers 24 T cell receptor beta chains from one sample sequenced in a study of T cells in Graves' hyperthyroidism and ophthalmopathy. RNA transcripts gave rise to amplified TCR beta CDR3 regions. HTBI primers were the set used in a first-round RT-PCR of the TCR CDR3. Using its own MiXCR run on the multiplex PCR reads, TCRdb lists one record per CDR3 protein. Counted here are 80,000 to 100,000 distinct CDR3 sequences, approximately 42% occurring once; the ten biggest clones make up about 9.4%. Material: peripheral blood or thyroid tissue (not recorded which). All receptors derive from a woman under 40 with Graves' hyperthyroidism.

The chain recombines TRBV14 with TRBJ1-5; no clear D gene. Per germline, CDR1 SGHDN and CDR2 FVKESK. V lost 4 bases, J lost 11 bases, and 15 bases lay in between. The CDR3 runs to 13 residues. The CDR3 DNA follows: TGTGCCAGCAGCCGGACGCTACAAGAGACCCAGCATTTT. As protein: CASSRTLQETQHF.

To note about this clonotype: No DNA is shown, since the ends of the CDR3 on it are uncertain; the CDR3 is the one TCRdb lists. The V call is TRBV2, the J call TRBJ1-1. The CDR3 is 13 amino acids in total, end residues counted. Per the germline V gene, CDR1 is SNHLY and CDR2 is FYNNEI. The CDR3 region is CASSVGAGTETFF.

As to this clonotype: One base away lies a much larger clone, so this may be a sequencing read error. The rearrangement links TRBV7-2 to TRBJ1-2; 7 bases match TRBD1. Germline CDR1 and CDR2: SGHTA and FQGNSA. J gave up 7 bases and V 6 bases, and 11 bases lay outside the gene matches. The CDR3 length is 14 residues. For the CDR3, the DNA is TGTGCCAGCAGTTTAACCTGGACAGGTATTGGCTACACCTTC. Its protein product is CASSLTWTGIGYTF.

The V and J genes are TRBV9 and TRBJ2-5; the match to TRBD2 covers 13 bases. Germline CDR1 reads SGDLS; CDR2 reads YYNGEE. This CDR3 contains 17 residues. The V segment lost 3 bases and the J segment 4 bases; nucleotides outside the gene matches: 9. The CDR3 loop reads CASSAGLAGAGRETQYF. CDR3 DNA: TGTGCCAGCAGCGCCGGACTAGCGGGAGCGGGTAGAGAGACCCAGTACTTC.

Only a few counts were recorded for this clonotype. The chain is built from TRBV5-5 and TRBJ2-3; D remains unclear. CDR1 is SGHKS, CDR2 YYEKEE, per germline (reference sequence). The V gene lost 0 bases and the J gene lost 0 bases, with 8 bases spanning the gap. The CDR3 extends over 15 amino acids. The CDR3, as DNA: TGTGCCAGCAGCTTGGGGTTGTATAGCACAGATACGCAGTATTTT. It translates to CASSLGLYSTDTQYF.

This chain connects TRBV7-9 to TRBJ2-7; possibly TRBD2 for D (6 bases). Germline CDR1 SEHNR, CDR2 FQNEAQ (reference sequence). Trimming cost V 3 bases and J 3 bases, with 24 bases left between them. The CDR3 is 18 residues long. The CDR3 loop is CASSLGLGGGLGVYEQYF. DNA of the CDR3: TGTGCCAGCAGCTTGGGCCTCGGGGGAGGCTTGGGGGTCTACGAGCAGTACTTC.

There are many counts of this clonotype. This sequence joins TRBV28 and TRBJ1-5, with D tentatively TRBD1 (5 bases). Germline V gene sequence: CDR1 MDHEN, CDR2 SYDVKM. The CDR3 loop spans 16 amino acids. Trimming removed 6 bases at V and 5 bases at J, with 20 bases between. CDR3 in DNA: TGTGCCAGCAGCCCCCACTCGGGAGGGGTCGATCAGCCCCAGCATTTT. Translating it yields CASSPHSGGVDQPQHF.

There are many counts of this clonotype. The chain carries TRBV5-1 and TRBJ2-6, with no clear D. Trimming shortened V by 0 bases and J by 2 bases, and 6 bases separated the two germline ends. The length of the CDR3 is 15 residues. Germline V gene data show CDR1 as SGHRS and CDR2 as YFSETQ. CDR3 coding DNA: TGCGCCAGCAGCTTGGATGGGGCTGGGGCCAACGTCCTGACTTTC. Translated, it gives CASSLDGAGANVLTF.

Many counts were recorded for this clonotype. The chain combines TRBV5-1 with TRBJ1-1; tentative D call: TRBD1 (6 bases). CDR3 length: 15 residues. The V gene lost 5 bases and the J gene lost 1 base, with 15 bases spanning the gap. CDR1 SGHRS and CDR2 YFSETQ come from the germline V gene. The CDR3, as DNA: TGCGCCAGCAGTTGGTCGGGGGGCGGGAACACTGAAGCTTTCTTT. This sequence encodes CASSWSGGGNTEAFF.

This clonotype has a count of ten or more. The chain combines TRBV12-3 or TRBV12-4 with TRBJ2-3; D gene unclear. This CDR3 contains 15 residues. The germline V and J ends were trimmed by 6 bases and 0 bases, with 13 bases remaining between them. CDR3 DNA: TGTGCCAGCAGCTATTCCGGGTCTAGCACAGATACGCAGTATTTT. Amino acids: CASSYSGSSTDTQYF.

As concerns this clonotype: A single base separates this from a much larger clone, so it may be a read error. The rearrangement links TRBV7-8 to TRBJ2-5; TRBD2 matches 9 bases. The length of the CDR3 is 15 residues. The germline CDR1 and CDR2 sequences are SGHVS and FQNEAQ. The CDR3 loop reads CANSLRLAGPETQYF. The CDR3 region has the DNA TGTGCCAACAGCTTAAGGCTAGCGGGACCTGAGACCCAGTACTTC.

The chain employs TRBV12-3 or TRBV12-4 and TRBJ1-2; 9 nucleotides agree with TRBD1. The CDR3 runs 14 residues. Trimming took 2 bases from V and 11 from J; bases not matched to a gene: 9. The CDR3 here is CASSLRGTGREYTF. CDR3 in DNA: TGTGCCAGCAGTTTACGGGGGACAGGGAGGGAGTACACCTTC.

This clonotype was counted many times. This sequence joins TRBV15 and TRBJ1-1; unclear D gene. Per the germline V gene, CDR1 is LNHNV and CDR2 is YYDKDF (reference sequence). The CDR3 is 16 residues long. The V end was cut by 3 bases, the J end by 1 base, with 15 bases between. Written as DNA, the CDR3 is TGTGCCACCAGCAGCTTACGGAACGCTCCGAACACTGAAGCTTTCTTT. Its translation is CATSSLRNAPNTEAFF.

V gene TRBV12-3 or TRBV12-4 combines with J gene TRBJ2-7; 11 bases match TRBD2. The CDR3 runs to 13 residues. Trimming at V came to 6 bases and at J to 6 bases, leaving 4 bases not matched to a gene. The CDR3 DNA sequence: TGTGCCAGCAGCCAACTAGCGGGAGTCGAGCAGTACTTC. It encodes CASSQLAGVEQYF.

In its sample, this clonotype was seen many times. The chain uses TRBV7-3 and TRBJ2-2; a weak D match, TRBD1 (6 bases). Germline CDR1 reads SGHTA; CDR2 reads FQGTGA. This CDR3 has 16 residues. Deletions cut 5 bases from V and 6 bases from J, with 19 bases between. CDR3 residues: CASSAKPGQSAGELFF. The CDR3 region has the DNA TGTGCCAGCAGCGCAAAACCGGGACAAAGCGCCGGGGAGCTGTTTTTT. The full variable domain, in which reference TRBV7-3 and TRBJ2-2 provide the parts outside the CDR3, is GAGVSQTPSNKVTEKGKYVELRCDPISGHTALYWYRQSLGQGPEFLIYFQGTGAADDSGLPNDRFFAVRPEGSVSTLKIQRTERGDSAVYLCASSAKPGQSAGELFFGEGSRLTVL.

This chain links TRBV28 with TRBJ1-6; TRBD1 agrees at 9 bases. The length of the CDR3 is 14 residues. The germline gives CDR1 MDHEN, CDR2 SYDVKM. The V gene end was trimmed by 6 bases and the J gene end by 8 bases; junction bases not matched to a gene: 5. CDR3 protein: CASSPGTGHSPLHF. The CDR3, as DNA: TGTGCCAGCAGCCCCGGGACAGGGCATTCACCCCTCCACTTT.

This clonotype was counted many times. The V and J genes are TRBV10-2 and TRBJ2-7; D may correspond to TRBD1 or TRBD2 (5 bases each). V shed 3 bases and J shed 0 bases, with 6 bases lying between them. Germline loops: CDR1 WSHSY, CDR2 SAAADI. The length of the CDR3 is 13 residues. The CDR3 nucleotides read TGCGCCAGCAGTGATGGGGGCTCCTACGAGCAGTACTTC. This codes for CASSDGGSYEQYF.

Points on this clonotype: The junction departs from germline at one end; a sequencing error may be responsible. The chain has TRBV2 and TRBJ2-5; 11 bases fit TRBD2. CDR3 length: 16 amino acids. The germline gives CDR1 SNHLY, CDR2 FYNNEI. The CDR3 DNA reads TGTGCCAGCAGTTACTTACTAGCGGGAGTAAAAGAGACCCAGAACTTC. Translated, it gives CASSYLLAGVKETQNF.

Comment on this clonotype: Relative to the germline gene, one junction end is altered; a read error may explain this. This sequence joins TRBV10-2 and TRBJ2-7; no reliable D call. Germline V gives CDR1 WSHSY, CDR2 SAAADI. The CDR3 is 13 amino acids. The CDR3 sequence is CASSDSLSYERYF. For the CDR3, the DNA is TGCGCCAGCAGTGATAGCCTCTCCTACGAGCGGTACTTC.

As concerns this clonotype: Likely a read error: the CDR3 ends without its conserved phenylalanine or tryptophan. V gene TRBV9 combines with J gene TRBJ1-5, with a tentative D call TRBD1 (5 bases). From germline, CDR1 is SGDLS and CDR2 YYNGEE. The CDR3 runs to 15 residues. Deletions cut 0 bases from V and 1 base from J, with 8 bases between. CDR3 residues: CASSVAGNSNQPQHC. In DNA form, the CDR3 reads TGTGCCAGCAGCGTAGCAGGGAACAGCAATCAGCCCCAGCATTGT.

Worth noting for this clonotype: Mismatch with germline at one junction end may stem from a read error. The DNA of the CDR3 is TGTGTCAGCTCCGGAGATACGCAGTATTTT. Translating gives CVSSGDTQYF. V gene TRBV18 combines with J gene TRBJ2-3; D is uncertain. The length of the CDR3 is 10 residues. Germline assignment: CDR1 KGHSH and CDR2 LQKENI.

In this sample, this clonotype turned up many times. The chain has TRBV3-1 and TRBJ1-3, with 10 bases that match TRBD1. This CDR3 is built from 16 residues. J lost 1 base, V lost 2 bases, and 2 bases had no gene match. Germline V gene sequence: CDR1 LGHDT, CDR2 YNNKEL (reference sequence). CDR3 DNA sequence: TGTGCCAGCAGCCAACGGGACAGGGGATCTGGAAACACCATATATTTT. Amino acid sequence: CASSQRDRGSGNTIYF.

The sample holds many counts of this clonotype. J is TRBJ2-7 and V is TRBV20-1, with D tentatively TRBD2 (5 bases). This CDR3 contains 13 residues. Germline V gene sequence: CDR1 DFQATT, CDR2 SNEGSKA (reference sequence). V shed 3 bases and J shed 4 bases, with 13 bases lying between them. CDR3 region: CSASGGGGYEQYF. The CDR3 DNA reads TGCAGTGCTAGCGGCGGAGGTGGGTACGAGCAGTACTTC.

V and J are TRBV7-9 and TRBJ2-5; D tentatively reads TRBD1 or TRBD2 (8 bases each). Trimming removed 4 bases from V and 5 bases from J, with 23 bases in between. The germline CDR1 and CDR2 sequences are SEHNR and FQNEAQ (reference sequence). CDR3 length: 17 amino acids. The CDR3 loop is CASSSGGKAGVEETQYF. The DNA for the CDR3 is TGTGCCAGCAGCTCAGGGGGCAAAGCGGGAGTGGAGGAGACCCAGTACTTC.